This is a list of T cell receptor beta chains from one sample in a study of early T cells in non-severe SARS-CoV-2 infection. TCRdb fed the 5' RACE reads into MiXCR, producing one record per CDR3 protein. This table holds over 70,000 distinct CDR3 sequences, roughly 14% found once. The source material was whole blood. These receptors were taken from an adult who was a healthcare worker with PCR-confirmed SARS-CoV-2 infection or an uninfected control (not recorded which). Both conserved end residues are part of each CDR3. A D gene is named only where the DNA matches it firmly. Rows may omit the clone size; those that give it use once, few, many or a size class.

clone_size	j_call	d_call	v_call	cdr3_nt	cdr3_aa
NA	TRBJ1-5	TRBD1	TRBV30	TGTGCCTGGAGGGCTGACAGGGACCAGCCCCAGCATTTT	CAWRADRDQPQHF
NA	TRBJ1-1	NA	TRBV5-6	TGTGCCAGCAGCCCCCGCAGGGCTGAAGCTTTCTTT	CASSPRRAEAFF
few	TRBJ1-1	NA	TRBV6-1	TGTGCCAGCCCGGGGGAGCCTGAAGCTTTCTTT	CASPGEPEAFF
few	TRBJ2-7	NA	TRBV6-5	TGTGCCAGCAGCCTTACACGGGGTTACGAGCAGTACTTC	CASSLTRGYEQYF
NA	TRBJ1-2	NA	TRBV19	TGTGCCAGTAGTATCGGGCAGATCAACGGCTACACCTTC	CASSIGQINGYTF
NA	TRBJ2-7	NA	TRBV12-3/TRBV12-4	TGTGCCAGCAGGTCTTCCGGGCCCTGGGGGCAGTACTTC	CASRSSGPWGQYF
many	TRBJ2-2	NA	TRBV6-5	TGTGCCAGCAGTCCGACAGCTTCTAACACCGGGGAGCTGTTTTTT	CASSPTASNTGELFF
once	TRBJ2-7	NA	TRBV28	TGTGCCAGCAGCCCCCACCCGGCCGGCTCCTACGAGCAGTACTTC	CASSPHPAGSYEQYF
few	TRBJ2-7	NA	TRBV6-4	TGTGCCAGCAGTGACTTTGACGGACAGTCGGCCCTCGAGCAGTACTTC	CASSDFDGQSALEQYF
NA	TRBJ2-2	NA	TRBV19	TGTGCCAGTGGAACTACAGGGTCCGGGGAGCTGTTTTTT	CASGTTGSGELFF
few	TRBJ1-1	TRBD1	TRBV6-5	TGTGCCAGCAGTCACAGAACGGGACAGCGAATGAACACTGAAGCTTTCTTT	CASSHRTGQRMNTEAFF
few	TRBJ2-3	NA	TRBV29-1	TGCAGCGTTGAGGGCCAAGCAAGCCGCACAGATACGCAGTATTTT	CSVEGQASRTDTQYF
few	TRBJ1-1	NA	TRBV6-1	TGTGCCAGCAGTGTTGGCACCATGAACACTGAAGCTTTCTTT	CASSVGTMNTEAFF
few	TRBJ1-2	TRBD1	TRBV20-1	TGCGGAGCTGGGACAGGCGGCGGCTATGGCTACACCTTC	CGAGTGGGYGYTF
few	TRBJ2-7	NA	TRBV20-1	TGCAGTGCTAGAGCGTACAGATCCTCGGGGGAGCAGTACTTC	CSARAYRSSGEQYF
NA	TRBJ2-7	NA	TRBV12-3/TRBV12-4	TGTGCCAGCAGTTTCCCCGGGTACTACGAGCAGTACTTC	CASSFPGYYEQYF
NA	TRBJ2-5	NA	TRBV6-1	TGTGCCAGCAAGGACTCAGGGGGGATTGAGACCCAGTACTTC	CASKDSGGIETQYF
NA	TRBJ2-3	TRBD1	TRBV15	TGTGCCACCAGCAGAGTTGCAGGGGGCGGGTTAGATACGCAGTATTTT	CATSRVAGGGLDTQYF
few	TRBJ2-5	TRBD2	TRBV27	TGTGCCAGCAGGCTAGGGACTAGCGGGCACCAAGAGACCCAGTACTTC	CASRLGTSGHQETQYF
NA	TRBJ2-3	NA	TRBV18	TGTGCCAGCTCACCACCGTCAGGTTTCACAGATACGCAGTATTTT	CASSPPSGFTDTQYF
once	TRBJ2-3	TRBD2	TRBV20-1	TGCAGTGCTAGAGATCTAGGACTAGCGGGAGTCACAGATACGCAGTATTTT	CSARDLGLAGVTDTQYF
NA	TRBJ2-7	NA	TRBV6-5	TGTGCCAGCAGTCAAGACGGATACCTAGACTACGAGCAGTACTTC	CASSQDGYLDYEQYF
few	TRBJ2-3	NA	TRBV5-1	TGCGCCAGCAGCTTGTTCTCCCTCTCCGGGCCAATCACAGATACGCAGTATTTT	CASSLFSLSGPITDTQYF
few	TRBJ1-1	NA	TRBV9	TGTGCCAGCAGCGTTGCCCAAGGGACTGAAGCTTTCTTT	CASSVAQGTEAFF
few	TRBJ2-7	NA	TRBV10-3	TGTGCCATCAGCCTGGGACCCAACTACGAGCAGTACTTC	CAISLGPNYEQYF
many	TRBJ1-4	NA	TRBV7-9	TGTGCCAGCAGCTTACCGGACGAAAAACTGTTTTTT	CASSLPDEKLFF
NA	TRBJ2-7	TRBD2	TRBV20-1	TGCAGGGCCTTACCGGGGAGCGGGGGCGGCCACGAGCAGTACTTC	CRALPGSGGGHEQYF
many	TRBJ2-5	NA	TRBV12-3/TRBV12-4	TGTGCCAGCAGTCTCCGACAACAAGAGACCCAGTACTTC	CASSLRQQETQYF